The TCR beta chain described here comes from a study of blood T cell repertoires in COVID-19. Overall study: PBMCs, B-cell-depleted T cells, or T cells provided the cDNA or gDNA that made up the material.

Trimming cost V 3 bases and J 6 bases; bases outside gene matches: 4. Per germline, CDR1 SGHRS and CDR2 YFSETQ. CDR3 size: 14 residues. Authors' processing steps: Estimation of nucleated cell counts relied on the amplification of reference gene primers. Here immunoSEQ multiplex PCR was the method, and the copy in TCRdb shows in-frame clones only, minus some. V, J and clone size are those of that table, while D and trimming were read from the DNA. This sample carries some 170,000 clones, around four fifths of them seen once, and the ten largest clones take approximately 18%. The TCR sequence derives from a woman of 80 years or more with acute or convalescent COVID-19. Sequenced: peripheral blood. This chain connects TRBV5-1 to TRBJ2-1, with 9 nucleotides matching TRBD1. In DNA, the CDR3 is TGCGCCAGCAGCTCGGGACAGGGTTTCAATGAGCAGTTCTTC. It translates to CASSSGQGFNEQFF.